One and the same sample provided the 14 T cell receptor beta chains below, sequenced in a study of T cells after yellow fever vaccination. TCRdb redid the calling of the 5' RACE reads with MiXCR, one entry per CDR3 protein. The sample lists some 320,000 distinct CDR3 sequences; roughly 8.7% were seen once. The specimen was PBMCs, collected on the day of the first yellow fever vaccination. Source of these receptors: a man aged 18 to 35 who received the YFV17D yellow fever vaccine.

In its sample, this clonotype was seen a few times. The chain carries TRBV19 and TRBJ1-2; D uncertain. Germline CDR1 LNHDA, CDR2 SQIVND (reference sequence). Trimming took 2 bases from V and 8 from J, leaving 18 bases between them. The CDR3 has 15 amino acids. CDR3 bases: TGTGCCAGTAGTATAACGGTTGATGGGATCCGCGGCTACACCTTC. Amino acid sequence: CASSITVDGIRGYTF.

The sample holds many counts of this clonotype. The J gene is TRBJ1-1, the V gene TRBV4-3; 8 nucleotides match TRBD1. CDR3 length: 13 residues. The germline CDR1 and CDR2 sequences are LGHNA and YSLEER. After removal of 5 bases from V and 1 base from J, the junction contained 0 bases not matched to a gene. The CDR3 DNA is TGCGCCAGCAGCGACAGGGGGAACACTGAAGCTTTCTTT. Protein sequence: CASSDRGNTEAFF.

This clonotype occurred a few times. The V and J genes are TRBV5-6 and TRBJ1-5, with 7 bases lining up with TRBD1. Germline V gene lookup returns CDR1 SGHDT and CDR2 YYEEEE. J gave up 6 bases and V 4 bases, and 10 bases lay outside the gene matches. The CDR3 covers 15 residues. CDR3 loop: CASSMTGRDTQPQHF. DNA of the CDR3: TGTGCCAGCAGCATGACAGGGAGGGACACTCAGCCCCAGCATTTT.

The V gene is TRBV7-9, the J gene TRBJ2-3; D is undetermined. CDR1 is SEHNR, CDR2 FQNEAQ, per germline (reference sequence). V shed 6 bases and J shed 7 bases, with 11 bases lying between them. The CDR3 loop spans 12 amino acids. The CDR3 spells CASSPGPNTQYF. The CDR3 coding sequence is TGTGCCAGCAGTCCCGGACCAAATACGCAGTATTTT.

This clonotype has a count of ten or more. The V and J genes are TRBV4-1 and TRBJ1-2, with a possible D match to TRBD1 (5 bases). Trimming pared 4 bases from V and 0 bases from J, leaving 15 bases between. Germline CDR1 and CDR2: MGHRA and YSYEKL. This CDR3 has 16 amino acids. The CDR3 DNA sequence: TGCGCCAGCAGCCGTAACCCAGGGCCAACTAACTATGGCTACACCTTC. Translating it yields CASSRNPGPTNYGYTF.

This clonotype was counted only a few times. The chain couples TRBV6-1 to TRBJ2-3; D is uncertain. Germline lookup yields CDR1 MNHNS and CDR2 SASEGT. V was pared by 5 bases and J by 2 bases, with 14 bases between. The CDR3 is 15 residues long. The CDR3 DNA reads TGTGCCAGCAGTCCCCGCTCACGCCCCACAGATACGCAGTATTTT. Its translation is CASSPRSRPTDTQYF.

This rearrangement joins TRBV19 to TRBJ2-1; D is undetermined. Deletions cut 3 bases from V and 0 bases from J, with 9 bases between. CDR1 is LNHDA, CDR2 SQIVND, per germline (reference sequence). This CDR3 is 15 amino acids long. CDR3 sequence (DNA): TGTGCCAGTAGTATGGGTCAGTACTCCTACAATGAGCAGTTCTTC. It codes for CASSMGQYSYNEQFF.

This chain links TRBV27 with TRBJ2-1; TRBD1 might be the D (6 bases). Trimming left V 5 bases short and J 6 bases short, with 8 bases between. CDR1 is MNHEY and CDR2 is SMNVEV in the germline V gene (reference sequence). This CDR3 region has 12 residues. CDR3 protein: CASSGTFNEQFF. CDR3 sequence (DNA): TGTGCCAGCAGTGGGACATTCAATGAGCAGTTCTTC.

V gene TRBV18 combines with J gene TRBJ2-3; TRBD2 matches at 8 bases. Germline loops: CDR1 KGHSH, CDR2 LQKENI. Unmatched junction bases numbered 9, after V lost 3 bases and J lost 4 bases. The CDR3 loop spans 16 amino acids. Here the CDR3 DNA reads TGTGCCAGCTCACCCACCGTGGCAGCGGGGGCAGATACGCAGTATTTT. Protein product: CASSPTVAAGADTQYF.

Of note for this clonotype: The germline gene is not matched at one end of the junction; a read error may be the cause. The chain joins TRBV4-2 to TRBJ2-3; either TRBD1 or TRBD2 may fit D (7 bases each). The CDR3 contains 16 residues. CDR1 is LGHNA, CDR2 YNFKEQ, per germline. CDR3 nucleotide sequence: TGTGCCAGCAGCCTCAAACCAGGGGGGGCCGCAGATACGCAGTGTTTT. Translating gives CASSLKPGGAADTQCF.

This clonotype came up many times. The rearrangement uses TRBV29-1 and TRBJ1-1; D perhaps matches TRBD1 (6 bases). From germline, CDR1 is SQVTM and CDR2 ANQGSEA. V lost 7 bases and J lost 1, with 16 bases in between. The CDR3 length is 14 residues. The CDR3 DNA reads TGCAGCGCAATAGGGGGACAACCGAACACTGAAGCTTTCTTT. Translation: CSAIGGQPNTEAFF.

The rearrangement uses TRBV10-3 and TRBJ2-4, with D possibly TRBD2 on 6 matching bases. The ends were cut back, 3 bases at V and 0 bases at J, with 12 bases in the middle. Looked up from germline, CDR1 is ENHRY and CDR2 is SYGVKD. The CDR3 covers 16 residues. CDR3 coding DNA: TGTGCCATCAGTGATCCCGGGGGTGTAGCCAAAAACATTCAGTACTTC. It yields the protein CAISDPGGVAKNIQYF.

This clonotype was seen at least ten times. V is TRBV18 and J is TRBJ2-7; 8 nucleotides line up with TRBD1. This CDR3 has 14 amino acids. The germline gives CDR1 KGHSH, CDR2 LQKENI. V shed 4 bases, J shed 2 bases, and the junction held 4 bases outside the gene matches. This CDR3 reads CASSLDRGPYEQYF. The CDR3 DNA reads TGTGCCAGCTCACTCGACAGGGGCCCCTACGAGCAGTACTTC.

This clonotype was found a few times. The J gene is TRBJ1-1, the V gene TRBV6-2 or TRBV6-3; TRBD1 is a possible D gene (5 bases). The length of the CDR3 is 18 residues. The V end was cut by 0 bases, the J end by 1 base, with 18 bases between. Germline V gene sequence: CDR1 MNHEY, CDR2 SVGEGT. The CDR3 region has the DNA TGTGCCAGCAGTTACTCCAGGGAACTACCATCAAAGAACACTGAAGCTTTCTTT. This translates into CASSYSRELPSKNTEAFF.